A single sample is the source of the 18 T cell receptor beta chains below, sequenced in a study of T cells in Graves' hyperthyroidism and ophthalmopathy. Amplified TCR beta CDR3 regions derived from RNA transcripts. HTBI primers were employed in a first-round RT-PCR of the TCR CDR3. Each CDR3 protein gets one entry after TCRdb re-called the multiplex PCR reads with MiXCR. Altogether about 590,000 distinct CDR3 sequences are present, 15% to 19% being singletons, with the ten largest covering under 7.5%. Sequences were obtained from blood. The receptors come from a woman in her twenties or thirties with Graves' hyperthyroidism.

This clonotype was seen only a few times. The chain couples TRBV3-1 to TRBJ2-7, with 13 bases matching TRBD2. Germline lookup yields CDR1 LGHDT and CDR2 YNNKEL (reference sequence). The CDR3 has 17 amino acids. The V and J ends lost 4 bases and 5 bases, in that order; junction bases with no gene match: 11. The CDR3 nucleotides are TGTGCCAGCAGCCGACAGACTAGCGGGAGGACGAGAAACGAGCAGTACTTC. It yields the protein CASSRQTSGRTRNEQYF.

In this sample, this clonotype turned up many times. This chain joins TRBV28 and TRBJ2-1; 8 bases are a match to TRBD1. Germline V gene lookup returns CDR1 MDHEN and CDR2 SYDVKM. V lost 6 bases, J lost 8 bases, and 15 bases stayed unmatched. This CDR3 comprises 16 residues. CDR3 nucleotides: TGTGCCAGCAGCCCCCCAGGGGGCGCTTTCGTCGATGAGCAGTTCTTC. Translation gives CASSPPGGAFVDEQFF. Filled out from reference TRBV28 and TRBJ2-1, the complete variable domain reads DVKVTQSSRYLVKRTGEKVFLECVQDMDHENMFWYRQDPGLGLRLIYFSYDVKMKEKGDIPEGYSVSREKKERFSLILESASTNQTSMYLCASSPPGGAFVDEQFFGPGTRLTVL.

This clonotype was seen ten or more times. J is TRBJ2-1 and V is TRBV10-3, with D unclear. The CDR3 loop spans 16 amino acids. From germline, CDR1 is ENHRY and CDR2 SYGVKD. The V and J ends lost 0 bases and 2 bases respectively, with 11 bases between them. The CDR3 DNA is TGTGCCATCAGTGAGTCCACAGTTATTACCTACAATGAGCAGTTCTTC. As protein: CAISESTVITYNEQFF.

This clonotype was seen ten or more times. The chain carries TRBV12-5 and TRBJ2-3; 8 bases map to TRBD2. The CDR3 runs to 14 residues. The germline gives CDR1 LGHNT, CDR2 FRNRAP. V lost 1 base and J lost 5; bases outside the gene matches: 2. CDR3 DNA: TGTGCTAGTGGTTTGGGACTAGCGAAAGATACGCAGTATTTT. As protein: CASGLGLAKDTQYF.

In its sample, this clonotype was seen many times. The DNA of the CDR3 is TGCAGCGTTGGTAATAGCTTAGACGGGGAGCTGTTTTTT. Its protein product is CSVGNSLDGELFF. The chain recombines TRBV29-1 with TRBJ2-2, with D hard to call. The V gene lost 4 bases and the J gene lost 7 bases, with 13 bases spanning the gap. Germline values: CDR1 SQVTM, CDR2 ANQGSEA. CDR3 length: 13 amino acids.

As concerns this clonotype: With a far larger clone one base away, a read error is the likely cause. The rearrangement uses TRBV7-9 and TRBJ1-4; the match to TRBD1 covers 11 bases. Germline CDR1 reads SEHNR; CDR2 reads FQNEAQ (reference sequence). The CDR3 length is 14 residues. The CDR3 protein is CTSSLGQGGEKLFF. CDR3 in DNA: TGTACCAGCAGCTTGGGACAGGGGGGAGAAAAACTGTTTTTT.

This clonotype has only a few counts. The rearrangement links TRBV6-2 or TRBV6-3 to TRBJ1-2; the D gene is possibly TRBD1 (5 bases). Trimming shortened V by 6 bases and J by 4 bases, and 15 bases separated the two germline ends. Germline assignment: CDR1 MNHEY and CDR2 SVGEGT. This CDR3 spans 14 amino acids. CDR3: CASSPGGITYGYTF. In nucleotides, the CDR3 is TGTGCCAGCAGCCCGGGGGGGATCACCTATGGCTACACCTTC.

This clonotype has ten or more counts. V gene TRBV18 combines with J gene TRBJ2-7, with D possibly being TRBD1 or TRBD2 (5 bases each). CDR1 and CDR2 (germline): KGHSH, LQKENI. V gave up 3 bases and J gave up 0 bases, with 12 bases separating them. This CDR3 has 15 amino acids. In DNA form, the CDR3 reads TGTGCCAGCTCACCTAGGGACGGGGTCTCCTACGAGCAGTACTTC. As protein: CASSPRDGVSYEQYF.

V usage is TRBV29-1 and J usage is TRBJ1-3; a weak D match, TRBD1 (6 bases). V lost 4 bases and J 3 bases, leaving 10 bases between the germline ends. This CDR3 has 13 amino acids. Germline lookup yields CDR1 SQVTM and CDR2 ANQGSEA. The DNA of the CDR3 is TGCAGCGTTGGGACAGACAATGGAAACACCATATATTTT. Translated: CSVGTDNGNTIYF.

There are many counts of this clonotype. This chain joins TRBV11-3 and TRBJ2-2, with TRBD2 as a possible D gene (5 bases). Trimming left V 5 bases short and J 6 bases short, with 10 bases between. CDR3 size: 13 residues. Germline loops: CDR1 SGHNT, CDR2 YENEEA. CDR3 amino acids: CASSAPGAGELFF. The CDR3 DNA reads TGTGCCAGCAGCGCCCCCGGGGCCGGGGAGCTGTTTTTT.

This clonotype was seen repeatedly, ten times or more. This sequence joins TRBV2 and TRBJ2-1; 10 bases fit TRBD2. This CDR3 is built from 16 residues. Germline CDR1 is SNHLY and CDR2 is FYNNEI. After removal of 5 bases from V and 6 bases from J, the junction contained 10 bases not matched to a gene. The CDR3 DNA reads as TGTGCCAGCAGTTCTGGGACTAGCGTTCGGGGCAATGAGCAGTTCTTC. This encodes CASSSGTSVRGNEQFF.

Ten or more counts support this clonotype. This chain connects TRBV28 to TRBJ2-6, with D maybe TRBD1 (5 bases). This CDR3 region has 17 residues. V was clipped by 3 bases and J by 0 bases, with 12 bases between them. Germline values: CDR1 MDHEN, CDR2 SYDVKM. The CDR3 loop is CASSFGAGPSGANVLTF. The CDR3, as DNA: TGTGCCAGCAGTTTTGGGGCCGGGCCCTCTGGGGCCAACGTCCTGACTTTC.

This clonotype was found a few times. The chain is built from TRBV24-1 and TRBJ2-1; 11 bases line up with TRBD2. From germline, CDR1 is KGHDR and CDR2 SFDVKD. The CDR3 is 16 residues long. V was pared by 0 bases and J by 10 bases, with 7 bases of the junction left unmatched. The CDR3 sequence: CATSDLTSGSTEEQFF. The DNA for the CDR3 is TGTGCCACCAGTGATTTGACTAGCGGGAGTACGGAGGAGCAGTTCTTC.

This clonotype was seen at least ten times. The chain employs TRBV5-1 and TRBJ2-7; 9 bases match TRBD2. From germline, CDR1 is SGHRS and CDR2 YFSETQ. V lost 4 bases and J lost 3; bases outside the gene matches: 8. The length of the CDR3 is 15 residues. CDR3 sequence reads: CASSPGTSRFYEQYF. The CDR3 DNA is TGCGCCAGCAGCCCAGGGACTAGCAGATTCTACGAGCAGTACTTC. Full variable domain (missing parts from reference TRBV5-1 and TRBJ2-7): KAGVTQTPRYLIKTRGQQVTLSCSPISGHRSVSWYQQTPGQGLQFLFEYFSETQRNKGNFPGRFSGRQFSNSRSEMNVSTLELGDSALYLCASSPGTSRFYEQYFGPGTRLTVT.

This clonotype was found many times. V is TRBV30 and J is TRBJ2-1; the D gene is possibly TRBD2 (6 bases). The CDR3 consists of 14 residues. CDR1 is GTSNPN and CDR2 is SVGIG in the germline V gene (reference sequence). Trimming shortened V by 4 bases and J by 0 bases, and 10 bases separated the two germline ends. The chain's CDR3 is CAWTAGSSYNEQFF. DNA for the CDR3: TGTGCCTGGACGGCGGGGAGCTCCTACAATGAGCAGTTCTTC. Variable domain in full (rest from reference TRBV30 and TRBJ2-1): SQTIHQWPATLVQPVGSPLSLECTVEGTSNPNLYWYRQAAGRGLQLLFYSVGIGQISSEVPQNLSASRPQDRQFILSSKKLLLSDSGFYLCAWTAGSSYNEQFFGPGTRLTVL.

This clonotype was detected many times. This chain joins TRBV2 and TRBJ2-3; 7 positions agree with TRBD2. Trimming took 7 bases from V and 2 from J; bases not matched to a gene: 6. The CDR3 is made up of 14 amino acids. Germline CDR1 is SNHLY and CDR2 is FYNNEI. The CDR3 spells CASILAENTDTQYF. The CDR3 nucleotides are TGTGCCAGCATTCTAGCGGAGAACACAGATACGCAGTATTTT. Full variable domain (remainder filled in from reference TRBV2 and TRBJ2-3): EPEVTQTPSHQVTQMGQEVILRCVPISNHLYFYWYRQILGQKVEFLVSFYNNEISEKSEIFDDQFSVERPDGSNFTLKIRSTKLEDSAMYFCASILAENTDTQYFGPGTRLTVL.

The table lists this clonotype with a few counts. This chain uses TRBV7-2 with TRBJ2-3, with 12 bases lining up with TRBD2. The CDR3 length is 16 residues. CDR1 and CDR2 (germline): SGHTA, FQGNSA. The J segment lost 5 bases and the V segment lost 4 bases, leaving 7 bases of the junction unmatched. Here the CDR3 DNA reads TGTGCCAGCAGCTATCGACTAGCGGGAGTAGGAGATACGCAGTATTTT. Its translation: CASSYRLAGVGDTQYF. Full variable domain (rest looked up from reference TRBV7-2 and TRBJ2-3): GAGVSQSPSNKVTEKGKDVELRCDPISGHTALYWYRQSLGQGLEFLIYFQGNSAPDKSGLPSDRFSAERTGGSVSTLTIQRTQQEDSAVYLCASSYRLAGVGDTQYFGPGTRLTVL.

Details on this clonotype: Germline and junction disagree at one end, which may indicate a read error. In DNA form, the CDR3 reads TGTGCCAGCAGCTGGTGGGGACAGGGGAACACTGAAGCTTTCTTT. Its translation is CASSWWGQGNTEAFF. The chain joins TRBV5-1 to TRBJ1-1, with 9 bases fitting TRBD1. Germline CDR1 SGHRS, CDR2 YFSETQ. The CDR3 consists of 15 residues.